One sample yielded the 22 T cell receptor beta chains listed below, sequenced in a study of blood T cell repertoires in COVID-19. Some clones are missing from TCRdb's copy, which holds only in-frame ones; the method was immunoSEQ multiplex PCR. The table shows some 22,000 clones, with roughly four fifths occurring only once. Sample: peripheral blood. The source is a man in his 70s with acute or convalescent COVID-19.

The genes are TRBV27 and TRBJ2-2; the D gene is possibly TRBD1 (5 bases). Per the germline V gene, CDR1 is MNHEY and CDR2 is SMNVEV (reference sequence). The CDR3 has 14 residues. Trimming removed 7 bases at V and 6 bases at J, with 15 bases between. DNA of the CDR3: TGTGCCAGCACCACGATCAGGGTTCCCGGGGAGCTGTTTTTT. Its protein is CASTTIRVPGELFF.

V usage is TRBV19 and J usage is TRBJ1-3; D uncertain. Germline V gene sequence: CDR1 LNHDA, CDR2 SQIVND (reference sequence). The V gene lost 4 bases and the J gene lost 4 bases, with 17 bases spanning the gap. The CDR3 has 16 amino acids. CDR3 amino acids: CASSTRRLREGNTIYF. CDR3 DNA: TGTGCCAGTAGTACCCGGAGGCTCCGCGAGGGAAACACCATATATTTT.

This chain uses TRBV5-4 with TRBJ2-1, with TRBD2 matching over 10 bases. Trimming at V came to 4 bases and at J to 2 bases, leaving 3 bases not matched to a gene. From germline, CDR1 is SGHNT and CDR2 YYREEE (reference sequence). The CDR3 has 15 residues. Written as DNA, the CDR3 is TGTGCCAGCAGCCTGAGCGGGGGGGCCTACAATGAGCAGTTCTTC. Translated: CASSLSGGAYNEQFF.

The rearrangement joins TRBV7-2 to TRBJ1-3; D remains unclear. The CDR3 extends over 16 amino acids. From germline, CDR1 is SGHTA and CDR2 FQGNSA. V dropped 1 base and J dropped 0 bases, with 10 bases sitting between them. DNA of the CDR3: TGTGCCAGCAGCTTAGGCGGTGTATACTCTGGAAACACCATATATTTT. This translates into CASSLGGVYSGNTIYF.

This clone has just a few counts. The chain combines TRBV18 with TRBJ1-4, with D perhaps matching TRBD1 (6 bases). This CDR3 has 15 amino acids. Germline-derived CDR1 and CDR2 are KGHSH and LQKENI. Between the trimmed V and J ends, which lost 5 bases and 3 bases, there was a span of 13 bases. CDR3 DNA: TGTGCCAGCTCATTCCAACAGGGTTCTAATGAAAAACTGTTTTTT. Translating it yields CASSFQQGSNEKLFF. Together with reference TRBV18 and TRBJ1-4, the CDR3 gives the full variable domain: NAGVMQNPRHLVRRRGQEARLRCSPMKGHSHVYWYRQLPEEGLKFMVYLQKENIIDESGMPKERFSAEFPKEGPSILRIQQVVRGDSAAYFCASSFQQGSNEKLFFGSGTQLSVL.

V usage is TRBV9 and J usage is TRBJ2-3; D call uncertain. Germline V gene sequence: CDR1 SGDLS, CDR2 YYNGEE. Trimming removed 1 base from V and 4 bases from J, with 10 bases in between. The CDR3 totals 14 residues. The chain's CDR3 is CASSVLGSPDTQYF. The CDR3 DNA is TGTGCCAGCAGCGTACTTGGCTCCCCAGATACGCAGTATTTT.

The gene calls are TRBV29-1 and TRBJ1-1; 8 nucleotides line up with TRBD1. This CDR3 contains 12 residues. Looked up from germline, CDR1 is SQVTM and CDR2 is ANQGSEA. The CDR3: CSTGTGSTEAFF. CDR3 DNA: TGCAGTACCGGGACAGGTAGTACTGAAGCTTTCTTT.

V usage is TRBV6-2 or TRBV6-3 and J usage is TRBJ1-1, with D unresolved. V was trimmed by 4 bases and J by 6 bases, leaving 15 bases between them. Germline CDR1 reads MNHEY; CDR2 reads SVGEGT. The CDR3 spans 14 residues. The CDR3 sequence: CASSSIVLAAEAFF. In nucleotides, the CDR3 is TGTGCCAGCAGTTCCATAGTATTAGCGGCTGAAGCTTTCTTT.

This clone was seen just once. The chain combines TRBV30 with TRBJ1-4, with 7 bases aligning to TRBD1. The length of the CDR3 is 14 residues. The V segment lost 0 bases and the J segment 8 bases; nucleotides outside the gene matches: 6. Germline V lookup: CDR1 GTSNPN, CDR2 SVGIG (reference sequence). DNA for the CDR3: TGTGCCTGGAGTGTACGGGGCAGGGGGGAAAAACTGTTTTTT. Its protein is CAWSVRGRGEKLFF.

The rearrangement uses TRBV30 and TRBJ2-1, with 8 nucleotides matching TRBD2. J was trimmed by 4 bases and V by 0 bases; bases with no gene match: 5. The CDR3 has 15 residues. Per the germline V gene, CDR1 is GTSNPN and CDR2 is SVGIG (reference sequence). In DNA, the CDR3 is TGTGCCTGGAGTGTTTTAGGCGGGAGGTACAATGAGCAGTTCTTC. Encoded protein: CAWSVLGGRYNEQFF.

This clone was picked up a small number of times. The chain joins TRBV10-3 to TRBJ2-5, with 12 bases identical to TRBD2. Germline V gene sequence: CDR1 ENHRY, CDR2 SYGVKD. The CDR3 contains 15 residues. J gave up 5 bases and V 3 bases, and 4 bases lay outside the gene matches. The CDR3 here is CAISDPTSGGETQYF. The CDR3 DNA follows: TGTGCCATCAGTGACCCGACTAGCGGGGGCGAGACCCAGTACTTC.

The DNA of the CDR3 is TGCGCCAGCAGCCAAGGGCTAGCCGAGAACACCGGGGAGCTGTTTTTT. The encoded protein is CASSQGLAENTGELFF. The V and J genes are TRBV4-1 and TRBJ2-2; maybe TRBD2 (5 bases). V gave up 1 base and J gave up 1 base, with 10 bases separating them. The germline CDR1 and CDR2 sequences are MGHRA and YSYEKL. The CDR3 runs 16 residues.

Only a few counts were recorded for this clone. The chain has TRBV6-5 and TRBJ1-1; no clear D gene. Per germline, CDR1 MNHEY and CDR2 SVGAGI. The CDR3 loop spans 12 amino acids. V dropped 5 bases and J dropped 3 bases, with 7 bases sitting between them. In DNA form, the CDR3 reads TGTGCCAGCAGTAACCGGGACACTGAAGCTTTCTTT. Translation: CASSNRDTEAFF.

The chain is built from TRBV13 and TRBJ2-3, with TRBD1 matching 8 bases. CDR3 length equals 14 residues. CDR1 is PRHDT and CDR2 is FYEKMQ in the germline V gene (reference sequence). The V gene end was trimmed by 6 bases and the J gene end by 4 bases; junction bases not matched to a gene: 6. CDR3 nucleotides: TGTGCCAGCAGACGGACAGGGACAGCAGATACGCAGTATTTT. This sequence encodes CASRRTGTADTQYF.

This clone has more than one count but fewer than ten. The rearrangement links TRBV4-3 to TRBJ2-7; D call uncertain. V gave up 0 bases and J gave up 2 bases, with 11 bases separating them. The CDR3 is 15 residues long. Germline V gene sequence: CDR1 LGHNA, CDR2 YSLEER. CDR3 DNA: TGCGCCAGCAGCCAAGATGCAACTTATCCCTACGAGCAGTACTTC. This sequence encodes CASSQDATYPYEQYF.

This clone was counted between two and nine times. The chain employs TRBV4-1 and TRBJ1-6; D possibly corresponds to TRBD1 (6 bases). The CDR3 totals 17 residues. Germline V gene sequence: CDR1 MGHRA, CDR2 YSYEKL. Trimming cost V 5 bases and J 0 bases, with 14 bases left between them. The CDR3 DNA follows: TGCGCCAGCAGCAACTCGGACAGAAGCTCCTATAATTCACCCCTCCACTTT. It codes for CASSNSDRSSYNSPLHF.

This clone was observed a few times. This chain joins TRBV5-4 and TRBJ1-1, with D uncertain. Germline lookup yields CDR1 SGHNT and CDR2 YYREEE (reference sequence). This CDR3 contains 13 residues. The V end lost 1 base, the J end lost 5 bases, and 9 bases lay between the germline ends. The CDR3 DNA reads as TGTGCCAGCAGCTTGCGGTCCGCAACTGAAGCTTTCTTT. It is translated as CASSLRSATEAFF.

The genes are TRBV5-6 and TRBJ2-7; 11 bases are shared with TRBD1. Unmatched junction bases numbered 7, after V lost 3 bases and J lost 5 bases. CDR3 length: 15 residues. CDR1 and CDR2 from the germline V gene are SGHDT and YYEEEE. The CDR3 DNA sequence: TGTGCCAGCAGCTCACCGGGACAGGGGGTCCACGAGCAGTACTTC. Translated, it gives CASSSPGQGVHEQYF.

This sequence joins TRBV27 and TRBJ1-1; 7 bases line up with TRBD1. Germline V gene lookup returns CDR1 MNHEY and CDR2 SMNVEV (reference sequence). This CDR3 contains 15 residues. The J segment lost 2 bases and the V segment lost 8 bases, leaving 11 bases of the junction unmatched. The CDR3 loop is CASRERGTDNTEAFF. In DNA, the CDR3 is TGTGCCAGCCGTGAGAGGGGGACAGATAACACTGAAGCTTTCTTT.

V gene TRBV10-3 combines with J gene TRBJ2-1, with unresolved D. The CDR3 sequence is 11 residues long. Per germline, CDR1 ENHRY and CDR2 SYGVKD. V was trimmed by 2 bases and J by 8 bases, leaving 4 bases between them. The CDR3 region has the DNA TGTGCCATCAGTGAGGGAGATGAGCAGTTCTTC. Translating gives CAISEGDEQFF.

The V and J genes are TRBV5-1 and TRBJ1-2, with unresolved D. Germline values: CDR1 SGHRS, CDR2 YFSETQ. Trimming pared 0 bases from V and 7 bases from J, leaving 10 bases between. This CDR3 comprises 13 residues. The CDR3 reads CASSLGGEIGYTF. In nucleotides, the CDR3 is TGCGCCAGCAGCTTGGGTGGTGAGATTGGCTACACCTTC.

The chain uses TRBV6-1 and TRBJ2-7; a possible D gene is TRBD2 (6 bases). This CDR3 is 15 amino acids long. Germline values: CDR1 MNHNS, CDR2 SASEGT. V was trimmed by 1 base and J by 3 bases, leaving 13 bases between them. The CDR3 DNA follows: TGTGCCAGCAGTGAAGGGAGGGGCACAAACTACGAGCAGTACTTC. Protein sequence: CASSEGRGTNYEQYF.